This TCR beta chain was sequenced during a study of blood T cell repertoires in COVID-19. Generated by immunoSEQ multiplex PCR, the TCRdb table keeps only in-frame clones and is missing some. The sample has 300,000 or so clones; approximately 89% are singletons. The V end was cut by 6 bases, the J end by 4 bases, with 15 bases between. The CDR3 totals 15 residues. Per the germline V gene, CDR1 is MNHEY and CDR2 is SVGAGI. This clonotype was sampled from a woman in her 50s who had recovered from COVID-19. The sequencing sample was made of peripheral blood. The J gene is TRBJ1-4, the V gene TRBV6-5; no definite D call. In nucleotides, the CDR3 is TGTGCCAGCAGGCGCTCCGGGATAAATAATGAAAAACTGTTTTTT. Translating gives CASRRSGINNEKLFF.